This T cell receptor (beta chain) appears in the sequencing data of a study of CD8 T cells in Susac syndrome. Overall study findings and caveats: The study recognized that the number of individuals in its TCR sequencing and HLA analysis was relatively small.

Concerning this clonotype itself: Antigen: not known.

After extraction with the RNeasy kit, about 0.5 to 1 ug of the RNA was reverse transcribed using random hexamers. TCRdb itself ran the immunoSEQ multiplex PCR reads through MiXCR, one entry per CDR3 protein. The data contain 400,000 or so distinct CDR3 sequences, approximately 89% of them singletons. Treatment-naive patients with stable or active relapsing-remitting disease served as multiple sclerosis controls. The CDR3 has 13 residues. In germline, CDR1 is SQVTM, CDR2 ANQGSEA. Trimming left V 5 bases short and J 2 bases short, with 10 bases between. The sequenced sample consisted of CD8+ T cells from PBMCs. V is TRBV29-1 and J is TRBJ2-1, with D unclear. The clonotype was recovered from a human donor with multiple sclerosis. The CDR3 here is CSVLRATYNEQFF. Here the CDR3 DNA reads TGCAGCGTTTTAAGGGCAACCTACAATGAGCAGTTCTTC.